Included here is one TCR beta chain sequence, with context. Deletions cut 3 bases from V and 7 bases from J, with 10 bases between. This CDR3 spans 14 amino acids. Amplification yielded TCR beta CDR3 regions, with RNA transcripts as the source. Using the HTBI primer set, a first-round RT-PCR was run on the TCR CDR3. TCRdb used MiXCR to reprocess the multiplex PCR reads, holding one entry per CDR3 protein. The data contain roughly 380,000 distinct CDR3 sequences, approximately 13% of them seen just once; the ten biggest clones take up less than 25%. The authors took PBMCs from about 9.5 ml fresh peripheral blood. The sample is drawn from a study of T cells in Graves' hyperthyroidism and ophthalmopathy. Turning to the study itself: Before treatment of any kind, peripheral blood was taken at initial diagnosis.

J is TRBJ1-6 and V is TRBV12-3 or TRBV12-4, with D unresolved. Material for sequencing was blood. The receptor was derived from a young man with Graves' hyperthyroidism that later progressed to Graves' ophthalmopathy. CDR3 nucleotides: TGTGCCAGCAGTTTGGCCGGTTTCAATTCACCCCTCCACTTT. Translated, it gives CASSLAGFNSPLHF.